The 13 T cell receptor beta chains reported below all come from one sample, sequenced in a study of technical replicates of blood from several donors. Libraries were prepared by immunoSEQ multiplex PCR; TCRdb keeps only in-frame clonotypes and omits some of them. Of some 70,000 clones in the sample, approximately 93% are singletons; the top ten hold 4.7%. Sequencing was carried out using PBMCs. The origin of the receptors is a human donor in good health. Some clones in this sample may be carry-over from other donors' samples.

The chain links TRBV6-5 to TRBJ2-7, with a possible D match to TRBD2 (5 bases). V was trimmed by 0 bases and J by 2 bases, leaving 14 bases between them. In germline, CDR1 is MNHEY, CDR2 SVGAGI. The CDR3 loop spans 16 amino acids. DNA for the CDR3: TGTGCCAGCAGTTACTCGGAGAGGGAGAGGCCCTACGAGCAGTACTTC. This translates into CASSYSERERPYEQYF.

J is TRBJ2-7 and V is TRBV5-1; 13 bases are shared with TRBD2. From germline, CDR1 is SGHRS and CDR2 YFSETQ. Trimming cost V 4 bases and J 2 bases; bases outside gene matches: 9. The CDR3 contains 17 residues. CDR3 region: CASSPGTSGTWPYEQYF. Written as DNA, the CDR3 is TGCGCCAGCAGCCCCGGGACTAGCGGGACATGGCCCTACGAGCAGTACTTC.

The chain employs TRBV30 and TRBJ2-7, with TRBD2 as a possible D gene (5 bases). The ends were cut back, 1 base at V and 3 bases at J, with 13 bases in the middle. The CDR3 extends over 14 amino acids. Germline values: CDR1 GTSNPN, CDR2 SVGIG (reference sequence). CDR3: CAWSGEVGGYEQYF. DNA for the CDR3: TGTGCCTGGAGTGGAGAGGTTGGAGGCTACGAGCAGTACTTC.

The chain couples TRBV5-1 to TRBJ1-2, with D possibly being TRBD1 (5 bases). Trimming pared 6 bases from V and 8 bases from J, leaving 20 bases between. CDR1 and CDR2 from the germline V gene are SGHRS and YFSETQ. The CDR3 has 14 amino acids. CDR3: CASTATASGRGYTF. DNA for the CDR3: TGCGCCAGCACCGCGACAGCATCCGGTAGGGGCTACACCTTC. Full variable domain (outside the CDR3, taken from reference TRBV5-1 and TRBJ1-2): KAGVTQTPRYLIKTRGQQVTLSCSPISGHRSVSWYQQTPGQGLQFLFEYFSETQRNKGNFPGRFSGRQFSNSRSEMNVSTLELGDSALYLCASTATASGRGYTFGSGTRLTVV.

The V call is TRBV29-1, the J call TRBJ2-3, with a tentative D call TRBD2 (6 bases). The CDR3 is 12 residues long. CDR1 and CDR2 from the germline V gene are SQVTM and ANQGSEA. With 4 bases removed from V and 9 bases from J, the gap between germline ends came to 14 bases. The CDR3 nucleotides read TGCAGCGTTGCCGGGGGATCCAAAACGCAGTATTTT. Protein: CSVAGGSKTQYF.

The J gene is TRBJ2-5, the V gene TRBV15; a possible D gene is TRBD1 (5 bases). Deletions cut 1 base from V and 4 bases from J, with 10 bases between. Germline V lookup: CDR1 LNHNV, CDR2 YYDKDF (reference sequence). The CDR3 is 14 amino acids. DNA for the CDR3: TGTGCCACCAGCAGAGCTGGGCAGGGAGAGACCCAGTACTTC. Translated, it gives CATSRAGQGETQYF.

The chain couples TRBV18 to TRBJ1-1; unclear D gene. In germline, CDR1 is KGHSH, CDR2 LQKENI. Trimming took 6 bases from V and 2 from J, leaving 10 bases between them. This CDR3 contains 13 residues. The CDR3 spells CASSPVINTEAFF. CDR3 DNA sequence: TGTGCCAGCTCCCCCGTTATAAACACTGAAGCTTTCTTT.

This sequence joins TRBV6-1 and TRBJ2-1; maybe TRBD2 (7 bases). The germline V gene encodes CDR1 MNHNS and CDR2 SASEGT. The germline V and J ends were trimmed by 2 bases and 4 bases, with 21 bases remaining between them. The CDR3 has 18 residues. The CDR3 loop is CASSEKDRGGGRYNEQFF. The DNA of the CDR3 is TGTGCCAGCAGTGAAAAGGATAGGGGCGGGGGCCGATACAATGAGCAGTTCTTC.

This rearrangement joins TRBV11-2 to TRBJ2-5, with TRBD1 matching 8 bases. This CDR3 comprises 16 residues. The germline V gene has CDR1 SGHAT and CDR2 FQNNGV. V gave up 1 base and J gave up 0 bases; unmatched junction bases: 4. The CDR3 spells CASSLGQGAYQETQYF. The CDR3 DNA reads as TGTGCCAGCAGCTTAGGCCAGGGGGCGTACCAAGAGACCCAGTACTTC.

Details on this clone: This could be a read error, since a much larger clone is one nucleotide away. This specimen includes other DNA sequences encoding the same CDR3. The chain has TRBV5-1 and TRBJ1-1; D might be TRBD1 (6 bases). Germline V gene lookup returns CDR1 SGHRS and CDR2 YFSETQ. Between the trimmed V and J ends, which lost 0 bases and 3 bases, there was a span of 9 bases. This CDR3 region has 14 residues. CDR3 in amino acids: CASSLAGGYTEAFF. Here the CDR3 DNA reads TGCGCCAGCAGCTTGGCGGGGGGCTACACTGAAGCTTTCTTT.

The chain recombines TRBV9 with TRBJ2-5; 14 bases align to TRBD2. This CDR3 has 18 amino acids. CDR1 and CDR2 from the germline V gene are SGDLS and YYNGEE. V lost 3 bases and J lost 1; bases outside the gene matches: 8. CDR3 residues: CASSARTSGRRSQETQYF. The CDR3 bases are TGTGCCAGCAGCGCACGGACTAGCGGGAGGAGATCCCAAGAGACCCAGTACTTC.

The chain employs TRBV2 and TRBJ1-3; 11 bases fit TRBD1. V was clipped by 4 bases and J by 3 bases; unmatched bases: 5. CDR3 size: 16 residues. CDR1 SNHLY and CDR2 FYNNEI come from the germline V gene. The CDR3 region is CASSVAGTGGGNTIYF. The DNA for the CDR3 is TGTGCCAGCAGTGTAGCCGGGACAGGGGGTGGAAACACCATATATTTT.

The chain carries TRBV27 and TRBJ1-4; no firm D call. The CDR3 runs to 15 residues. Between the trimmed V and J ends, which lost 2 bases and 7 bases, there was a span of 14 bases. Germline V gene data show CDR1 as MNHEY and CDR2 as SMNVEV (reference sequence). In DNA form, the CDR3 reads TGTGCCAGCAGTTTAGTAAGCTCGGTAGTTGAAAAACTGTTTTTT. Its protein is CASSLVSSVVEKLFF.